The T cell receptor beta chain under discussion was sequenced for a study of blood T cells in healthy people across ages. PCR was performed a second time for roughly 7 to 11 cycles using a sample-barcoded 5' primer and a J-beta primer mix. TCRdb used MiXCR to reprocess the 5' RACE reads, holding one entry per CDR3 protein. In the table there are 980,000 or so distinct CDR3 sequences, roughly 48% of which are singletons. The sample holds a few counts of this clonotype. Sequenced: blood. The sequence came from a man aged 30 to 45 in good health.

CDR3 amino acids: CASSLSGLALDEQFF. In DNA, the CDR3 is TGTGCCAGCAGTTTATCCGGACTAGCGTTAGATGAGCAGTTCTTC. The chain joins TRBV27 to TRBJ2-1, with 9 bases identical to TRBD2. The CDR3 has 15 amino acids. Germline values: CDR1 MNHEY, CDR2 SMNVEV (reference sequence). V lost 0 bases, J lost 8 bases, and 5 bases stayed unmatched.